This T cell receptor (beta chain) was sequenced for a study of T cells in Graves' hyperthyroidism and ophthalmopathy. TCR beta CDR3 regions were amplified from RNA transcripts. The TCR CDR3 was amplified in a first-round RT-PCR using the HTBI primer set. TCRdb reprocessed the multiplex PCR reads with MiXCR, giving one entry per CDR3 protein. The data show 400,000 to 500,000 distinct CDR3 sequences, about 15% seen once. Only a few counts were recorded for this clonotype. Deletions cut 4 bases from V and 8 bases from J, with 17 bases between. This CDR3 contains 15 residues. Per germline, CDR1 SEHNR and CDR2 FQNEAQ (reference sequence).

The sequencing sample was made of blood. The chain has TRBV7-9 and TRBJ1-4, with D possibly TRBD1 on 5 matching bases. The receptor was isolated from a woman under 30 with Graves' hyperthyroidism. The CDR3 region is CASSSSDRRWEKLFF. DNA for the CDR3: TGTGCCAGCAGCTCGTCCGACAGAAGATGGGAAAAACTGTTTTTT.